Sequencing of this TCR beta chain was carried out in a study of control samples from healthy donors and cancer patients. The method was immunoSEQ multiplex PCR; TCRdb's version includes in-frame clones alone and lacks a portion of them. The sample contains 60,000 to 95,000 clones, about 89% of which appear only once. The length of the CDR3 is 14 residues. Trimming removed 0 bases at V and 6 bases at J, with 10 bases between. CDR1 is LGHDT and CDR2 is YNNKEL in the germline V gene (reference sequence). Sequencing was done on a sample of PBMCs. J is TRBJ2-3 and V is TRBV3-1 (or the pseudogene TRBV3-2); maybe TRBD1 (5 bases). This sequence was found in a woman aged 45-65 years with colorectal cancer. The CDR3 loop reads CASSQEGRGDTQYF. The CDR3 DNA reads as TGTGCCAGCAGCCAAGAGGGTAGGGGCGATACGCAGTATTTT.